The source of this T cell receptor (beta chain) is a study of blood T cell repertoires in COVID-19. Study background: PBMCs, B-cell-depleted T cells, or T cells provided the cDNA or gDNA that made up the material.

The CDR3 has 12 residues. The V gene lost 7 bases and the J gene lost 3 bases, with 9 bases spanning the gap. CDR1 is LNHDA and CDR2 is SQIVND in the germline V gene (reference sequence). Sequenced by immunoSEQ multiplex PCR; TCRdb stores in-frame clones only, minus some. The data hold 60,000 or so clones, with around 80% observed a single time. The sequenced sample was peripheral blood. V is TRBV19 and J is TRBJ1-1; D is unresolved. This sequence was found in a man between 60 and 75 years old with acute or convalescent COVID-19. The DNA of the CDR3 is TGTGCCAGTACGGCGAGCGACACTGAAGCTTTCTTT. Protein product: CASTASDTEAFF.